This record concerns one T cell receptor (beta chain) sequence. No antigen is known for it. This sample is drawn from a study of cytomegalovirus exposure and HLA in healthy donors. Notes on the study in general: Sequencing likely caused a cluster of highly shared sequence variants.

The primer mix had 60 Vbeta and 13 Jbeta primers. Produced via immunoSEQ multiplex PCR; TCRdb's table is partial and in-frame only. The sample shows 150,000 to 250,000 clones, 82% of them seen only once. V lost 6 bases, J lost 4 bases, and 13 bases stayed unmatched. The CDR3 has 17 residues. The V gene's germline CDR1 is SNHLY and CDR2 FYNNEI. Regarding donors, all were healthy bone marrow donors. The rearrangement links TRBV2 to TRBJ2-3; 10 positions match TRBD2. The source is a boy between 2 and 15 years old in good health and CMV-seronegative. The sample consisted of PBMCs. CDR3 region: CASRYTRAGGGADTQYF. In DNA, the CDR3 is TGTGCCAGCAGATATACCCGAGCGGGGGGGGGCGCAGATACGCAGTATTTT.